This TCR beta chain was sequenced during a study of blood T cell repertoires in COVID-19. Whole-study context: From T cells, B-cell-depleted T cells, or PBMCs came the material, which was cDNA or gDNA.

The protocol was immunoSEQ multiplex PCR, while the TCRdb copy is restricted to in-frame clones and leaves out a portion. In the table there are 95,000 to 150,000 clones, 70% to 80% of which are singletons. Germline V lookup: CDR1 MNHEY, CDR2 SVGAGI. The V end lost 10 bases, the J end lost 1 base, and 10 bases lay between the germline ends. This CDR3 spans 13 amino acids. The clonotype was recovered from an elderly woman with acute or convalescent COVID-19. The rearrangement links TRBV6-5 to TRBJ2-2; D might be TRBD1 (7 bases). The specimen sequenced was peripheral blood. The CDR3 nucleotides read TGTGCCAACAGGGGAGGGAACACCGGGGAGCTGTTTTTT. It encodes CANRGGNTGELFF.